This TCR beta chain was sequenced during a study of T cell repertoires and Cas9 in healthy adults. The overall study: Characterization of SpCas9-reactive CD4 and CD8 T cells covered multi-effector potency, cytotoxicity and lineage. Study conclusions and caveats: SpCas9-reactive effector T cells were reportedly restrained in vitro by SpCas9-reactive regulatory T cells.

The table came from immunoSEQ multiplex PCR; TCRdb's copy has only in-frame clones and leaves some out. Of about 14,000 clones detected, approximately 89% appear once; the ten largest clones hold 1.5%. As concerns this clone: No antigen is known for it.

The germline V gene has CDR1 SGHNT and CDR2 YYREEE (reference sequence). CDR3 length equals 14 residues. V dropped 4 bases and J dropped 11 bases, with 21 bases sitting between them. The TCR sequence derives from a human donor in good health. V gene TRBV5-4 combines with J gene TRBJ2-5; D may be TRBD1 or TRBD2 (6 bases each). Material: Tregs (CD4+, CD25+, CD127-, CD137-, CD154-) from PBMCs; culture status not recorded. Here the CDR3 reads CASSPGGGMREQYF. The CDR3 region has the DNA TGTGCCAGCAGCCCTGGAGGGGGGATGAGAGAGCAGTACTTC. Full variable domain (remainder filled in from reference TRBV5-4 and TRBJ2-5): ETGVTQSPTHLIKTRGQQVTLRCSSQSGHNTVSWYQQALGQGPQFIFQYYREEENGRGNFPPRFSGLQFPNYSSELNVNALELDDSALYLCASSPGGGMREQYFGPGTRLLVL.